A selection of T cell receptor beta chains follows, all from one sample in a study of blood T cell repertoires in COVID-19. Assay used: immunoSEQ multiplex PCR; TCRdb lists only in-frame clones, some missing. The sample holds 100,000 to 150,000 clones; about two thirds are singletons and the top ten take about 0.84%. The specimen sequenced was peripheral blood. The origin of the receptors is a human donor with acute or convalescent COVID-19. The donor label of this sample is uncertain. The CDR3 runs from the conserved cysteine through the conserved F or W. D genes are given only for firm matches. Where a row states a size, it is once, few, many or the class of an expanded clone; other rows omit it.

v_gene	d_gene	j_gene	abundance	CDR3nt	CDR3aa
TRBV7-2	TRBD1	TRBJ1-5	.	TGTGCCAGCAGCTCAAATCCCCTCCAGGGGGATCAGCCCCAGCATTTT	CASSSNPLQGDQPQHF
TRBV6-1	.	TRBJ1-4	.	TGTGCCAGCAGTGAACAGGGAATTAATGAAAAACTGTTTTTT	CASSEQGINEKLFF
TRBV9	.	TRBJ1-3	.	TGTGCCAGCAGCGTAGGGTCAGGGTCATCTGGAAACACCATATATTTT	CASSVGSGSSGNTIYF
TRBV18	.	TRBJ2-5	.	TGTGCCAGCTCGCCGAATTTAGAAGAGACCCAGTACTTC	CASSPNLEETQYF
TRBV18	TRBD1	TRBJ2-3	.	TGTGCCAGCTCACCCGGGACAGCTAGCCCAGATACGCAGTATTTT	CASSPGTASPDTQYF
TRBV28	TRBD2	TRBJ2-3	few	TGTGCCAGCAGTTTGGCGGGGGGGGTAACAGATACGCAGTATTTT	CASSLAGGVTDTQYF
TRBV5-1	.	TRBJ2-7	.	TGCGCCAGCAGCTTGGGGGGGGACAGCCGCTACGAGCAGTACTTC	CASSLGGDSRYEQYF
TRBV2	TRBD1	TRBJ1-5	few	TGTGCCAGCGGGGGACAGGGGTATAGCAATCAGCCCCAGCATTTT	CASGGQGYSNQPQHF
TRBV5-1	.	TRBJ2-5	.	TGCGCCAGCAGCTTGGCTACGCCTGGCGGGGTATTTGGAGAGACCCAGTACTTC	CASSLATPGGVFGETQYF
TRBV2	.	TRBJ1-6	few	TGTGCCAGCAAGGCTGGGGCCGATAATTCACCCCTCCACTTT	CASKAGADNSPLHF
TRBV5-1	.	TRBJ2-1	few	TGCGCCAGCAGCTTGACACAGGGATATGAGCAGTTCTTC	CASSLTQGYEQFF